The text below deals with one T cell receptor beta chain. As yet, its antigen is unknown. The PCR made use of 60 Vbeta and 13 Jbeta primers. The protocol was immunoSEQ multiplex PCR, while the TCRdb copy is restricted to in-frame clones and leaves out a portion. The sample consists of approximately 77,000 clones, approximately 78% of them appearing once. The germline V gene has CDR1 MDHEN and CDR2 SYDVKM. This CDR3 has 15 amino acids. Trimming took off 4 bases at V and 5 bases at J, with 15 bases between the two ends. This specimen belongs to a study of cytomegalovirus exposure and HLA in healthy donors. For the study at large: Of some 360 genotyped donors, around 76% clustered with self-reported Caucasian donors.

These donors counted as nominally healthy when sampled, but unrecorded immune exposures were likely. General study points: It was taken for granted in presence/absence analyses that sequencing depth across donors was roughly uniform. The likely origin of a cluster of highly shared sequence variants was a sequencing artifact.

This chain uses TRBV28 with TRBJ2-1; tentative D call: TRBD2 (6 bases). The clonotype was recovered from a man between 35 and 55 years old in good health and CMV-seronegative. Sequenced input: PBMCs. CDR3 amino acids: CASSSPEGRDNEQFF. CDR3 nucleotides: TGTGCCAGCAGTTCCCCGGAGGGGAGAGACAATGAGCAGTTCTTC. The full variable domain, rest sourced from reference TRBV28 and TRBJ2-1, is DVKVTQSSRYLVKRTGEKVFLECVQDMDHENMFWYRQDPGLGLRLIYFSYDVKMKEKGDIPEGYSVSREKKERFSLILESASTNQTSMYLCASSSPEGRDNEQFFGPGTRLTVL.